This TCR beta chain was captured by sequencing in a study of T cell responses to AZD1222 COVID-19 vaccine. General study points: The study found vaccine-associated CD4 TCRs spanning spike, dominant at 160-218 and 743-854.

Looked up from germline, CDR1 is SGHRS and CDR2 is YFSETQ. Trimming removed 3 bases from V and 4 bases from J, with 14 bases in between. This CDR3 is built from 16 residues. Sequencing was performed with immunoSEQ multiplex PCR; in TCRdb, only in-frame clones are kept and a portion is missing. This table has some 58,000 clones, 75% to 90% appearing once. About this clone: The target antigen is unknown.

The chain couples TRBV5-1 to TRBJ2-6; the D gene is possibly TRBD2 (5 bases). The sample consisted of peripheral blood, taken on day 0 of AZD1222 vaccination. The clonotype comes from an adult in good health. CDR3 sequence: CASSSHHGVGANVLTF. CDR3 sequence (DNA): TGCGCCAGCAGCTCCCACCACGGGGTGGGGGCCAACGTCCTGACTTTC. Filled out from reference TRBV5-1 and TRBJ2-6, the complete variable domain reads KAGVTQTPRYLIKTRGQQVTLSCSPISGHRSVSWYQQTPGQGLQFLFEYFSETQRNKGNFPGRFSGRQFSNSRSEMNVSTLELGDSALYLCASSSHHGVGANVLTFGAGSRLTVL.